Listed below are T cell receptor beta chains from one sample, sequenced in a study of blood T cell repertoires in COVID-19. The table came from immunoSEQ multiplex PCR; TCRdb's copy has only in-frame clones and leaves some out. The sample records over 250,000 clones, around 87% being singletons. The material sequenced was PBMCs or T cells enriched from blood (not recorded which). The origin of the receptors is a young woman who had recovered from COVID-19. Each CDR3 is given with its conserved first and last residue. D genes are given only for firm matches. A row's size may be missing; if present it is once, few, many or a size class.

clone size | D gene | J gene | V gene | CDR3 DNA | CDR3 protein
NA | NA | TRBJ1-2 | TRBV6-5 | TGTGCCAGCAGTTACCTGCAGGGGTCTGGCTACACCTTC | CASSYLQGSGYTF
once | NA | TRBJ1-2 | TRBV2 | TGTGCCAGCAGTTTTCAACAGGGAATGGGAGTCTACACCTTC | CASSFQQGMGVYTF
NA | NA | TRBJ2-7 | TRBV12-3/TRBV12-4 | TGTGCCAGCAGCCTCCGTACAGGGCCACAGTACTTC | CASSLRTGPQYF
NA | NA | TRBJ2-5 | TRBV6-2/TRBV6-3 | TGTGCCAGCAGTCCCCGGCGGGTTCAAGAGACCCAGTACTTC | CASSPRRVQETQYF
few | NA | TRBJ1-2 | TRBV7-2 | TGTGCCAGCAGCTTATGGGCTTCAGGGGCAGGAGGAGGCTACACCTTC | CASSLWASGAGGGYTF
once | TRBD1 | TRBJ2-3 | TRBV3-1/TRBV3-2 | TGTGCCAGCAGCCGTGAGGGGACAGGAGGAGATACGCAGTATTTT | CASSREGTGGDTQYF
NA | TRBD2 | TRBJ2-7 | TRBV7-2 | TGTGCCAGCACCCCTGGGGGGGCCTACGAGCAGTACTTC | CASTPGGAYEQYF
NA | TRBD2 | TRBJ2-5 | TRBV2 | TGTGCCAGCAGTTCCCCGGGGAGCGGGGGGTCCGAGACCCAGTACTTC | CASSSPGSGGSETQYF
NA | TRBD2 | TRBJ2-1 | TRBV4-3 | TGCGCCAGCAGCCAAGATGTAAGCGGGGGCTACAATGAGCAGTTCTTC | CASSQDVSGGYNEQFF
NA | TRBD1 | TRBJ2-7 | TRBV5-1 | TGCGCCAGCAGCCAGCGACAGGGGGCTGACGAGCAGTACTTC | CASSQRQGADEQYF
NA | NA | TRBJ2-3 | TRBV6-5 | TGTGCCAGCAGTTACGACAACACAGATACGCAGTATTTT | CASSYDNTDTQYF
NA | NA | TRBJ1-2 | TRBV5-1 | TGCGCCAGCAGCTTGTCGGTCGTTACAGAGGACCCACCCAGGGGTGGCTACACCTTC | CASSLSVVTEDPPRGGYTF
NA | TRBD1 | TRBJ1-2 | TRBV4-3 | TGCGCCAGCAGCCAAGTTTCAGGGGGCGGCTACACCTTC | CASSQVSGGGYTF
NA | NA | TRBJ1-1 | TRBV6-5 | TGTGCCACCAGGACAGCAATTGAAGCTTTCTTT | CATRTAIEAFF
once | NA | TRBJ2-2 | TRBV3-1/TRBV3-2 | TGTGCCAGCAGCCAAGATCTAACCGGGGAGCTGTTTTTT | CASSQDLTGELFF
NA | NA | TRBJ1-5 | TRBV27 | TGTGCCAGCAGAAATGCGGGTTGGAATCAGCCCCAGCATTTT | CASRNAGWNQPQHF
NA | TRBD1 | TRBJ1-2 | TRBV6-5 | TGTGCCAGCAGCCGGGACAGAGGATACTACACCTTC | CASSRDRGYYTF
once | TRBD1 | TRBJ1-5 | TRBV2 | TGTGCCAGCAGCGTACCCGGGACAGGGGATTATCAGCCCCAGCATTTT | CASSVPGTGDYQPQHF
NA | NA | TRBJ2-6 | TRBV7-9 | TGTGCCAGCAGCCGGGACACCAGCTCCTCTGGGGCCAACGTCCTGACTTTC | CASSRDTSSSGANVLTF
NA | TRBD1 | TRBJ1-6 | TRBV2 | TGTGCCAGCAGATCACAGGGGATAAATAATTCACCCCTCCACTTT | CASRSQGINNSPLHF
few | NA | TRBJ2-5 | TRBV5-4 | TGTGCCAGCAGCTTACATGGAGGAGAGACCCAGTACTTC | CASSLHGGETQYF
NA | NA | TRBJ1-3 | TRBV4-3 | TGCGCCAGCAGCCCCGAACCCCCTCGGGGATACTCTGGAAACACCATATATTTT | CASSPEPPRGYSGNTIYF
NA | NA | TRBJ2-1 | TRBV10-3 | TGTGCCATCAGTACCTGGAGGACTCGCTCCTACAATGAGCAGTTCTTC | CAISTWRTRSYNEQFF